The 6 T cell receptor beta chains below were found in one sample sequenced in a study of radiation and T cells in renal cell carcinoma. Libraries were prepared by immunoSEQ multiplex PCR; TCRdb keeps only in-frame clonotypes and omits some of them. The sample yields several thousand clones, roughly 58% seen once. Treatment meaning: 15 Gy SBRT to primary tumor, nephrectomy 4 weeks later. This material consisted of tumor tissue, taken from a patient whose treatment included radiotherapy and nephrectomy. The source is a woman aged 55-69 years with renal cell carcinoma.

This chain links TRBV28 with TRBJ2-1, with D uncertain. The CDR3 loop spans 14 amino acids. V shed 4 bases and J shed 10 bases, with 17 bases lying between them. Per germline, CDR1 MDHEN and CDR2 SYDVKM. This chain's CDR3 is CASSSPSWKREQFF. In nucleotides, the CDR3 is TGTGCCAGCAGTTCCCCATCGTGGAAGAGGGAGCAGTTCTTC. The full variable domain, completed using reference TRBV28 and TRBJ2-1, is DVKVTQSSRYLVKRTGEKVFLECVQDMDHENMFWYRQDPGLGLRLIYFSYDVKMKEKGDIPEGYSVSREKKERFSLILESASTNQTSMYLCASSSPSWKREQFFGPGTRLTVL.

V usage is TRBV6-5 and J usage is TRBJ2-2; D is perhaps TRBD1 (7 bases). CDR1 and CDR2 from the germline V gene are MNHEY and SVGAGI. The CDR3 runs 16 residues. V was clipped by 4 bases and J by 3 bases, with 15 bases between them. The CDR3 DNA follows: TGTGCCAGCAGTTCCCAGGGGGGTTCGGACACCGGGGAGCTGTTTTTT. Amino acid sequence: CASSSQGGSDTGELFF.

The chain couples TRBV19 to TRBJ1-6; D unclear. Trimming left V 4 bases short and J 8 bases short, with 6 bases between. This CDR3 is 12 amino acids long. Germline values: CDR1 LNHDA, CDR2 SQIVND (reference sequence). The chain's CDR3 is CASSRWDSPLHF. The CDR3 DNA sequence: TGTGCCAGTAGTAGGTGGGATTCACCCCTCCACTTT.

This clone appeared once. The V call is TRBV7-8, the J call TRBJ2-7; D is perhaps TRBD2 (6 bases). The V end lost 5 bases, the J end lost 2 bases, and 19 bases lay between the germline ends. The CDR3 has 16 amino acids. CDR1 and CDR2 from the germline V gene are SGHVS and FQNEAQ. CDR3 region: CASSRGGRDRPYEQYF. Written as DNA, the CDR3 is TGTGCCAGCAGCCGGGGTGGGCGGGACCGGCCCTACGAGCAGTACTTC.

The CDR3 protein is CASSVGGLSTDTQYF. CDR3 sequence (DNA): TGTGCCAGCAGCGTAGGCGGGCTAAGCACAGATACGCAGTATTTT. The chain combines TRBV9 with TRBJ2-3, with D perhaps matching TRBD2 (5 bases). The CDR3 sequence is 15 residues long. The germline V gene has CDR1 SGDLS and CDR2 YYNGEE. V was clipped by 0 bases and J by 0 bases, with 8 bases between them.

The CDR3 loop is CASSQEGYTGELFF. The CDR3, as DNA: TGCGCCAGCAGCCAAGAAGGATACACCGGGGAGCTGTTTTTT. V usage is TRBV4-1 and J usage is TRBJ2-2; D is ambiguous. CDR1 and CDR2 (germline): MGHRA, YSYEKL. The V end was cut by 0 bases, the J end by 3 bases, with 5 bases between. The CDR3 runs 14 residues.